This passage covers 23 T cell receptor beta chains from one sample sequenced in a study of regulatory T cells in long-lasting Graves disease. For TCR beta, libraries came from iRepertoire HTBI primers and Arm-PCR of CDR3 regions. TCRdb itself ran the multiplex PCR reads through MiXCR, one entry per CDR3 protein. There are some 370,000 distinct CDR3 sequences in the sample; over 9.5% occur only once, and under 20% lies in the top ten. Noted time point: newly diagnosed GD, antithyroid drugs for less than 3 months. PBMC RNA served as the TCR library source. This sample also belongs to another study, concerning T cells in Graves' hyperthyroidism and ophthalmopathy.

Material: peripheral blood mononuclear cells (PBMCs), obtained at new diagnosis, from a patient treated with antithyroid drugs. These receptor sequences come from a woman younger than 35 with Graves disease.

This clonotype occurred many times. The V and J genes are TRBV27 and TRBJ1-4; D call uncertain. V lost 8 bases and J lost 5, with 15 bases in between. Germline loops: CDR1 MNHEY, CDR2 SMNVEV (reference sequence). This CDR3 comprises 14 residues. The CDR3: CASAPFTENEKLFF. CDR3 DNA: TGTGCCAGCGCACCCTTTACCGAGAATGAAAAACTGTTTTTT.

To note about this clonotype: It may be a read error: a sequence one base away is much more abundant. The CDR3 DNA reads as TGTGCCACTACAGGACAGAATCAGCCCCAGCATTTT. Amino acids: CATTGQNQPQHF. The V call is TRBV28, the J call TRBJ1-5, with a tentative D call TRBD1 (6 bases). The CDR3 is 12 amino acids. In germline, CDR1 is MDHEN, CDR2 SYDVKM. Trimming took off 10 bases at V and 4 bases at J, with 11 bases between the two ends.

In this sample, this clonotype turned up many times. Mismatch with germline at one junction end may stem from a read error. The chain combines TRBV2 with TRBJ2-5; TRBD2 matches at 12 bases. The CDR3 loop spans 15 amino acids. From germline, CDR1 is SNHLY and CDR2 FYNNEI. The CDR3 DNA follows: TGCGCCAGCAGCCGCGGACTAGCGGGGCGAGGGACCCAGTACTTC. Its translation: CASSRGLAGRGTQYF.

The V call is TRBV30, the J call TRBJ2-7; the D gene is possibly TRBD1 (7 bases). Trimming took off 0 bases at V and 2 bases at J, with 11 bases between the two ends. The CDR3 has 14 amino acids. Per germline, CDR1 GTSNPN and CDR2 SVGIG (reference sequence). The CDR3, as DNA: TGTGCCTGGAGTGTATCAGGGGGGACCTACGAGCAGTACTTC. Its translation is CAWSVSGGTYEQYF.

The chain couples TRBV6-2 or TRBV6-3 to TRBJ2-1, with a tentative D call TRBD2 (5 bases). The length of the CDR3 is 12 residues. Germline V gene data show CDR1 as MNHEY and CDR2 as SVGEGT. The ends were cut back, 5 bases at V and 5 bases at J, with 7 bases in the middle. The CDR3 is CASSQLDNEQFF. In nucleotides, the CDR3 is TGTGCCAGCAGTCAACTAGACAATGAGCAGTTCTTC.

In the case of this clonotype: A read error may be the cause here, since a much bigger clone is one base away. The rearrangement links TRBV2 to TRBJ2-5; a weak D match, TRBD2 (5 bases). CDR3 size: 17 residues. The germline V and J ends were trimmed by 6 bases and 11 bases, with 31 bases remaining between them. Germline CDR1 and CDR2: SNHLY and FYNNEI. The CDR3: CASSLPVRASSYNEQYF. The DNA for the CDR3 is TGTGCCAGCAGCTTACCGGTGCGGGCTAGCTCCTACAATGAGCAGTACTTC.

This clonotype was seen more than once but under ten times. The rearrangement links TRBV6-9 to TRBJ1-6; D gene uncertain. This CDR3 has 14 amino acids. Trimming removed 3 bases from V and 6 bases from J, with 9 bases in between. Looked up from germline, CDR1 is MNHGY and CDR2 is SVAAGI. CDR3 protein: CASSYDLSNSPLHF. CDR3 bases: TGTGCCAGCAGTTACGACCTTTCTAATTCACCCCTCCACTTT.

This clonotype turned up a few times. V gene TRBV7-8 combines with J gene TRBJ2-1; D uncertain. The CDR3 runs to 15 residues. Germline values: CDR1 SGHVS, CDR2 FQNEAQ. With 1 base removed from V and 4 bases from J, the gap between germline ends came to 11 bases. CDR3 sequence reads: CASSLGLRAYNEQFF. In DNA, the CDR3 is TGTGCCAGCAGCTTAGGTCTTCGTGCGTACAATGAGCAGTTCTTC.

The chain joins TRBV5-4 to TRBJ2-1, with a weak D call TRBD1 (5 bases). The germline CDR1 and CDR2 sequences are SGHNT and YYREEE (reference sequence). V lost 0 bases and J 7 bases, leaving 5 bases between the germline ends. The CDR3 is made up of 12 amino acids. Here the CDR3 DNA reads TGTGCCAGCAGCTTGGGACAGAATGAGCAGTTCTTC. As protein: CASSLGQNEQFF.

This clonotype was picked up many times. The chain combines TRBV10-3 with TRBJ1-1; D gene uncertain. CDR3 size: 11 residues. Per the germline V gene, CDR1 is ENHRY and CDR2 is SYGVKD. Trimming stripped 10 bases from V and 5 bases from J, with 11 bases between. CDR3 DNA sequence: TGTGCCACCGGTGCTCTAACTGAAGCTTTCTTT. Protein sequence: CATGALTEAFF.

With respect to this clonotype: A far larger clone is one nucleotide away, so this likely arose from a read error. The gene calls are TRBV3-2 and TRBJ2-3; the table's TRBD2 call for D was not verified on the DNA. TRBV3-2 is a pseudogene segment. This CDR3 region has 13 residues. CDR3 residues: CASSQSGTSNLYF. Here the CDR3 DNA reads TGTGCCAGCAGCCAATCCGGGACTAGTAACCTGTATTTT.

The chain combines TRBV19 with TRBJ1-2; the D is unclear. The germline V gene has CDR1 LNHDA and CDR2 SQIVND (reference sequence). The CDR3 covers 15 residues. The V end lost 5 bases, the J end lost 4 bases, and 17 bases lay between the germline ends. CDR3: CASSVRLLTIYGYTF. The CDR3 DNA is TGTGCCAGTAGTGTGAGACTCCTTACAATCTATGGCTACACCTTC.

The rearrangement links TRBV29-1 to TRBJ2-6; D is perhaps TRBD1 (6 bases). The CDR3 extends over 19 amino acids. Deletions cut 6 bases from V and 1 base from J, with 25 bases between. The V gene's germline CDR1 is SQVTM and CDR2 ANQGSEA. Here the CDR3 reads CSVYSWVQEGVSGANVLTF. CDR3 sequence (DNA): TGCAGCGTGTATTCATGGGTGCAAGAGGGGGTATCTGGGGCCAACGTCCTGACTTTC.

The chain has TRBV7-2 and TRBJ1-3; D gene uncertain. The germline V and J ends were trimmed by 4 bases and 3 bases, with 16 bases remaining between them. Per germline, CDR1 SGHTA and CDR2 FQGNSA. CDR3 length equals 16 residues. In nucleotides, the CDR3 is TGTGCCAGCAGCTCCCCCCCGGCTCGGAATGGAAACACCATATATTTT. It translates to CASSSPPARNGNTIYF.

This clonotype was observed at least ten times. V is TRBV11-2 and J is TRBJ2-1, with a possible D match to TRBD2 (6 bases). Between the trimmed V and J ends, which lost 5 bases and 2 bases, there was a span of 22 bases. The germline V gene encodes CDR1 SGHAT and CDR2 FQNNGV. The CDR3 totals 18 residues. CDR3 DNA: TGTGCCAGCAGCCCCACCACAATGGGGGGAAGGGCCTACAATGAGCAGTTCTTC. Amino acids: CASSPTTMGGRAYNEQFF.

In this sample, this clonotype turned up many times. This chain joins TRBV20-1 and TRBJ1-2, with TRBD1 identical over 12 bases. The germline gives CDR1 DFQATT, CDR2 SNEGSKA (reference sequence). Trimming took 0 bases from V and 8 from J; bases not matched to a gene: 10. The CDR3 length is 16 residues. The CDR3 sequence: CSARDLFRDRGRGYTF. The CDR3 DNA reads TGCAGTGCTAGAGATTTGTTCCGGGACAGGGGGCGAGGCTACACCTTC.

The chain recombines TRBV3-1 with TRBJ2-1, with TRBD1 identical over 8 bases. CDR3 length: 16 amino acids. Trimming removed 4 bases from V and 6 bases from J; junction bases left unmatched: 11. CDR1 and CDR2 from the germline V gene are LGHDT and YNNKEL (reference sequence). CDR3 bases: TGTGCCAGCAGCCCGCCTAGGGGACAGGCGCTCAATGAGCAGTTCTTC. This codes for CASSPPRGQALNEQFF.

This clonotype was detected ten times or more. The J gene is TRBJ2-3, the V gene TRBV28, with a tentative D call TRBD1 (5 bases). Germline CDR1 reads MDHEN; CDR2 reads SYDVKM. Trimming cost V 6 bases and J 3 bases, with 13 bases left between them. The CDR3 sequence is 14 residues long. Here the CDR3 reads CASRTAGPTDTQYF. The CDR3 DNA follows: TGTGCCAGCAGGACAGCCGGGCCGACAGATACGCAGTATTTT.

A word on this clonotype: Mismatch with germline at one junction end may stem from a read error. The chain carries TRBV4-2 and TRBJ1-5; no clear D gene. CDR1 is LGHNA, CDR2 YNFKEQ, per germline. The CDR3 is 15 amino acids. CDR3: CASSQIGRDNQSQHF. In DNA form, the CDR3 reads TGTGCCAGCAGCCAAATAGGAAGGGATAATCAGTCCCAGCATTTT.

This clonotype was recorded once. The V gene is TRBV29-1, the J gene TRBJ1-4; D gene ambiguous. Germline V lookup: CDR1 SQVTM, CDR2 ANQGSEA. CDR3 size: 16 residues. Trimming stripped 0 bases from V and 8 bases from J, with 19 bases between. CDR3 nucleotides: TGCAGCGTTGAAGACCTATCGGCCGGGCTTGGAGAAAAACTGTTTTTT. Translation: CSVEDLSAGLGEKLFF.

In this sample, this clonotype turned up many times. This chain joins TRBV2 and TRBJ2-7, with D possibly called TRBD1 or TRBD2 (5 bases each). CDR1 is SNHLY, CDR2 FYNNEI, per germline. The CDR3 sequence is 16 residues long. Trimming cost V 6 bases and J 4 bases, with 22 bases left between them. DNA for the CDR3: TGTGCCAGCAGGAGGGACCCTCGAGCGGCACCTTACGAGCAGTACGTC. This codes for CASRRDPRAAPYEQYV.

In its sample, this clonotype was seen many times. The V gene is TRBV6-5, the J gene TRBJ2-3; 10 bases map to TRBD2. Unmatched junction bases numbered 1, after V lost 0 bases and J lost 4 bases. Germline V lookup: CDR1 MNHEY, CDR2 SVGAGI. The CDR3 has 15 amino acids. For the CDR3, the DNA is TGTGCCAGCAGTTACTCAGCGGGAGGGCCAGATACGCAGTATTTT. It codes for CASSYSAGGPDTQYF.

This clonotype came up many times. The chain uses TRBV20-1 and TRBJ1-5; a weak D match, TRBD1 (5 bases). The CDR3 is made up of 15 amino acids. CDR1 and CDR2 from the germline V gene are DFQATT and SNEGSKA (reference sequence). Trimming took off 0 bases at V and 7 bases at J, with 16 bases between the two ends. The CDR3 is CSARDFSGLEQPQHF. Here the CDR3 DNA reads TGCAGTGCTAGAGATTTTTCAGGGCTTGAGCAGCCCCAGCATTTT.